These 25 T cell receptor beta chains were all obtained from the same sample, sequenced in a study of technical replicates of blood from a few donors. Assay: immunoSEQ multiplex PCR; the TCRdb copy retains only in-frame clones and omits some. Of approximately 70,000 clones in the sample, roughly 92% were seen once. The sample was T cells isolated from PBMCs. Receptor source: a human donor in good health.

For the CDR3, the DNA is TGCAGCGTTGGGACAGGGGTAGACTATGGCTACACCTTC. Translation gives CSVGTGVDYGYTF. This chain connects TRBV29-1 to TRBJ1-2; 9 nucleotides line up with TRBD1. J was trimmed by 3 bases and V by 4 bases; bases with no gene match: 3. Per the germline V gene, CDR1 is SQVTM and CDR2 is ANQGSEA. This CDR3 spans 13 amino acids.

The rearrangement uses TRBV19 and TRBJ2-3, with TRBD2 identical over 9 bases. The CDR3 length is 15 residues. The germline V gene has CDR1 LNHDA and CDR2 SQIVND (reference sequence). Trimming took 6 bases from V and 5 from J; bases not matched to a gene: 9. The chain's CDR3 is CASRKTSGDLDTQYF. CDR3 coding DNA: TGTGCCAGTAGAAAGACTAGCGGCGATTTAGATACGCAGTATTTT.

This clone appeared a few times. The V and J genes are TRBV4-2 and TRBJ2-6; D is ambiguous. The V end lost 1 base, the J end lost 0 bases, and 7 bases lay between the germline ends. Germline CDR1 LGHNA, CDR2 YNFKEQ. The CDR3 totals 16 residues. The CDR3 reads CASSQGTGSGANVLTF. In DNA form, the CDR3 reads TGTGCCAGCAGCCAAGGAACGGGCTCTGGGGCCAACGTCCTGACTTTC.

The gene calls are TRBV27 and TRBJ1-1; 9 bases are shared with TRBD1. CDR1 and CDR2 from the germline V gene are MNHEY and SMNVEV (reference sequence). The CDR3 covers 14 residues. J gave up 1 base and V 4 bases, and 1 base lay outside the gene matches. CDR3 in amino acids: CASSSGQGNTEAFF. The CDR3 DNA sequence: TGTGCCAGCAGTTCGGGACAGGGGAACACTGAAGCTTTCTTT.

This clone was detected only a few times. The chain is built from TRBV29-1 and TRBJ2-1, with D unclear. This CDR3 has 12 amino acids. Germline V CDR1 and CDR2: SQVTM, ANQGSEA. V lost 4 bases and J lost 1, with 5 bases in between. CDR3 nucleotides: TGCAGCGTTGCCGGGTCCTACAATGAGCAGTTCTTC. It codes for CSVAGSYNEQFF.

The rearrangement uses TRBV5-4 and TRBJ2-1, with 9 bases matching TRBD2. Germline lookup yields CDR1 SGHNT and CDR2 YYREEE (reference sequence). The CDR3 has 14 amino acids. With 2 bases clipped from V and 10 bases from J, the junction kept 7 bases outside the gene matches. For the CDR3, the DNA is TGTGCCAGCAGCTTCGGCGGGAGGGCCCGCGAGCAGTTCTTC. Its translation: CASSFGGRAREQFF.

V gene TRBV5-6 combines with J gene TRBJ2-1, with TRBD2 matching 7 bases. Germline CDR1 and CDR2: SGHDT and YYEEEE. This CDR3 is built from 14 residues. Trimming at V came to 10 bases and at J to 8 bases, leaving 15 bases not matched to a gene. CDR3 DNA: TGTGCCGGGGCCGGGCCGGGAGGAGCTGATGAGCAGTTCTTC. It specifies CAGAGPGGADEQFF.

In its sample, this clone was seen once. The chain uses TRBV11-3 and TRBJ2-3, with TRBD2 identical over 10 bases. J was trimmed by 1 base and V by 7 bases; bases with no gene match: 8. CDR3 length equals 16 residues. Germline V gives CDR1 SGHNT, CDR2 YENEEA. This CDR3 reads CASTFPSGSGTDTQYF. CDR3 DNA: TGTGCCAGCACCTTTCCTAGCGGGAGTGGCACAGATACGCAGTATTTT.

CDR3 sequence reads: CASSLVAGSYTDTQYF. The CDR3, as DNA: TGTGCCAGCAGCTTAGTGGCGGGGTCGTACACAGATACGCAGTATTTT. V gene TRBV7-3 combines with J gene TRBJ2-3; D possibly corresponds to TRBD2 (6 bases). The germline V gene has CDR1 SGHTA and CDR2 FQGTGA. The CDR3 length is 16 residues. V was shortened by 2 bases and J by 2 bases, with 14 bases between the two germline ends.

Concerning this clone itself: Germline and junction disagree at one end, which may indicate a read error. V gene TRBV9 combines with J gene TRBJ2-6, with 8 nucleotides matching TRBD1. The CDR3 totals 14 residues. Germline V gene lookup returns CDR1 SGDLS and CDR2 YYNGEE. CDR3 in amino acids: CASSQTQGVNVLTF. The CDR3 nucleotides are TGTGCCAGCAGCCAAACACAGGGGGTCAACGTCCTGACTTTC.

J is TRBJ1-1 and V is TRBV7-3; D ambiguous. V lost 2 bases to trimming and J lost 0 bases, with 4 bases between them. Germline CDR1 SGHTA, CDR2 FQGTGA. This CDR3 has 13 residues. The CDR3 DNA reads TGTGCCAGCAGCTTACAGATGAACACTGAAGCTTTCTTT. It translates to CASSLQMNTEAFF.

This clone appeared a single time. The chain uses TRBV30 and TRBJ2-5, with 9 nucleotides matching TRBD2. J lost 0 bases, V lost 4 bases, and 27 bases had no gene match. Germline CDR1 is GTSNPN and CDR2 is SVGIG (reference sequence). This CDR3 comprises 22 residues. The CDR3, as DNA: TGTGCCTGGACACCGTGGACCAGGGTTATGAGGCGGGAGGGCCCCCACCAAGAGACCCAGTACTTC. Its translation: CAWTPWTRVMRREGPHQETQYF.

The V call is TRBV4-1, the J call TRBJ2-7; tentatively, D is TRBD2 (5 bases). V was clipped by 4 bases and J by 4 bases, with 14 bases between them. Germline values: CDR1 MGHRA, CDR2 YSYEKL. The CDR3 loop spans 14 amino acids. This CDR3 reads CASSLESGRYEQYF. The CDR3 bases are TGCGCCAGCAGCCTAGAAAGCGGACGATACGAGCAGTACTTC.

The chain links TRBV6-6 to TRBJ1-2, with D tentatively TRBD1 (6 bases). The germline CDR1 and CDR2 sequences are MNHNY and SVGAGI (reference sequence). Trimming pared 5 bases from V and 4 bases from J, leaving 14 bases between. CDR3 length: 14 amino acids. As DNA, the CDR3 is TGTGCCAGCAGTAGCAGACAGGAGTCCTATGGCTACACCTTC. This gives the protein CASSSRQESYGYTF.

The V and J genes are TRBV28 and TRBJ2-4; D gene ambiguous. The CDR3 is 16 amino acids. Germline CDR1 reads MDHEN; CDR2 reads SYDVKM. V was shortened by 2 bases and J by 0 bases, with 11 bases between the two germline ends. CDR3 protein: CASSLDTNEAKNIQYF. The CDR3 DNA reads as TGTGCCAGCAGTTTAGATACTAACGAAGCCAAAAACATTCAGTACTTC.

Worth noting for this clone: Its ends do not fully match the called genes, so a read error is possible. CDR3 sequence (DNA): TGCGCCAGCAGTTTGGAGTCCCAGGGGGCTTATGGCTACACCTTC. This gives the protein CASSLESQGAYGYTF. This sequence joins TRBV5-1 and TRBJ1-2; TRBD1 matches 8 bases. The CDR3 has 15 residues. Germline V gene data show CDR1 as SGHRS and CDR2 as YFSETQ.

The J gene is TRBJ2-7, the V gene TRBV21-1; TRBD1, the table's D call, lacks a check against the DNA. TRBV21-1 is a pseudogene. The CDR3 has 15 amino acids. CDR3 nucleotides: TGTGCCAGCAGCAAGGTGACAGGAGGCAAAAACGAGCAGTACTTC. It codes for CASSKVTGGKNEQYF.

The chain couples TRBV27 to TRBJ2-2; a possible D gene is TRBD2 (5 bases). Germline V CDR1 and CDR2: MNHEY, SMNVEV (reference sequence). CDR3 length equals 16 residues. V was trimmed by 2 bases and J by 2 bases, leaving 12 bases between them. The CDR3 bases are TGTGCCAGCAGTTTACGGGAACAGTTTAACACCGGGGAGCTGTTTTTT. Residues: CASSLREQFNTGELFF.

This chain links TRBV28 with TRBJ2-3; D possibly corresponds to TRBD1 (5 bases). The CDR3 is 14 residues long. Trimming took off 6 bases at V and 2 bases at J, with 12 bases between the two ends. From germline, CDR1 is MDHEN and CDR2 SYDVKM. The CDR3 loop is CASSPRGHTDTQYF. CDR3 DNA: TGTGCCAGCAGCCCCCGCGGACACACAGATACGCAGTATTTT. The complete variable domain, with remaining parts taken from reference TRBV28 and TRBJ2-3, reads DVKVTQSSRYLVKRTGEKVFLECVQDMDHENMFWYRQDPGLGLRLIYFSYDVKMKEKGDIPEGYSVSREKKERFSLILESASTNQTSMYLCASSPRGHTDTQYFGPGTRLTVL.

This clone was counted once. This chain joins TRBV4-2 and TRBJ2-3; 9 nucleotides line up with TRBD2. V lost 6 bases and J lost 6; bases outside the gene matches: 13. This CDR3 contains 16 residues. CDR1 and CDR2 (germline): LGHNA, YNFKEQ. The CDR3 loop reads CASRGRLAATLDTQYF. CDR3 nucleotides: TGTGCCAGCAGGGGGAGACTAGCGGCTACCCTGGATACGCAGTATTTT.

The sample holds one count of this clone. CDR3 DNA: TGTGCCAGTAGTGCCCGACAGGGTGGGACTGAAGCTTTCTTT. It codes for CASSARQGGTEAFF. The rearrangement joins TRBV19 to TRBJ1-1, with TRBD1 matching 7 bases. Germline V gives CDR1 LNHDA, CDR2 SQIVND (reference sequence). This CDR3 region has 14 residues. Trimming removed 5 bases from V and 5 bases from J; junction bases left unmatched: 8.

This chain connects TRBV19 to TRBJ2-2, with D maybe TRBD2 (5 bases). The V and J ends lost 5 bases and 9 bases respectively, with 13 bases between them. This CDR3 has 13 residues. Germline CDR1 is LNHDA and CDR2 is SQIVND (reference sequence). CDR3 sequence reads: CASSDRGRRELFF. The CDR3 DNA is TGTGCCAGTAGTGACCGAGGGCGCAGGGAGCTGTTTTTT. The entire variable domain, with the rest obtained from reference TRBV19 and TRBJ2-2, is as follows: DGGITQSPKYLFRKEGQNVTLSCEQNLNHDAMYWYRQDPGQGLRLIYYSQIVNDFQKGDIAEGYSVSREKKESFPLTVTSAQKNPTAFYLCASSDRGRRELFFGEGSRLTVL.

About this clone itself: The same CDR3 is also encoded by other DNA sequences in this sample. The chain uses TRBV7-2 and TRBJ2-5; no firm D call. Trimming cost V 3 bases and J 5 bases, with 4 bases left between them. The CDR3 has 11 amino acids. Germline V lookup: CDR1 SGHTA, CDR2 FQGNSA. The CDR3, as DNA: TGTGCCAGCAGCTTTTCGGAGACCCAGTACTTC. Amino acids: CASSFSETQYF.

The rearrangement links TRBV29-1 to TRBJ2-7, with 7 bases lining up with TRBD2. Germline trimming cut 1 base from V and 7 bases from J; bases unmatched to any gene: 10. In germline, CDR1 is SQVTM, CDR2 ANQGSEA. This CDR3 comprises 14 residues. DNA of the CDR3: TGCAGCGTTGAAGTGGTGGTAGGGGAGGGGGAGCAGTACTTC. Translated, it gives CSVEVVVGEGEQYF.

Only one count was recorded for this clone. V and J are TRBV23-1 and TRBJ2-7; a possible D gene is TRBD2 (6 bases). TRBV23-1 is an open reading frame whose function is uncertain. Between the trimmed V and J ends, which lost 6 bases and 7 bases, there was a span of 19 bases. The CDR3 spans 14 residues. The CDR3: CASSWDFGVGEQYF. The CDR3 region has the DNA TGCGCCAGCAGCTGGGACTTCGGGGTGGGGGAGCAGTACTTC.